These 5 T cell receptor beta chains came from one sample sequenced in a study of blood T cell repertoires in COVID-19. The table came from immunoSEQ multiplex PCR; TCRdb's copy has only in-frame clones and leaves some out. The sample carries some 260,000 clones, approximately 79% recorded once. Sequencing used peripheral blood. The receptors were gathered from a woman aged 35 to 49 with active or convalescent COVID-19.

The rearrangement joins TRBV2 to TRBJ2-3, with 7 bases fitting TRBD2. V gave up 6 bases and J gave up 0 bases; unmatched junction bases: 6. CDR1 SNHLY and CDR2 FYNNEI come from the germline V gene. The CDR3 has 15 residues. CDR3 DNA sequence: TGTGCCAGCAGCGGGGGGACGGCTAGCACAGATACGCAGTATTTT. It yields the protein CASSGGTASTDTQYF. The variable domain in full, completed from reference TRBV2 and TRBJ2-3, reads EPEVTQTPSHQVTQMGQEVILRCVPISNHLYFYWYRQILGQKVEFLVSFYNNEISEKSEIFDDQFSVERPDGSNFTLKIRSTKLEDSAMYFCASSGGTASTDTQYFGPGTRLTVL.

The genes are TRBV10-3 and TRBJ2-7; 13 nucleotides agree with TRBD2. Germline V gene lookup returns CDR1 ENHRY and CDR2 SYGVKD. The CDR3 runs 16 residues. The V segment lost 5 bases and the J segment 3 bases; nucleotides outside the gene matches: 7. The DNA for the CDR3 is TGTGCCATCAGTCAAGGACTAGCGGGGGCCAACTACGAGCAGTACTTC. Its translation is CAISQGLAGANYEQYF.

CDR3 sequence (DNA): TGCGCCAGCAGCGTTCCCGGGACACCTAATTCACCCCTCCACTTT. Translating gives CASSVPGTPNSPLHF. The V gene is TRBV5-1, the J gene TRBJ1-6; D is possibly TRBD1 (6 bases). The V end was cut by 4 bases, the J end by 6 bases, with 14 bases between. The CDR3 spans 15 residues. Germline CDR1 SGHRS, CDR2 YFSETQ.

CDR3 nucleotide sequence: TGTGCCAGCAGCTTAGCCACAGCCTACGAGCAGTACGTC. Protein product: CASSLATAYEQYV. This sequence joins TRBV13 and TRBJ2-7, with no clear D. The germline CDR1 and CDR2 sequences are PRHDT and FYEKMQ (reference sequence). V was pared by 1 base and J by 2 bases, with 6 bases between. CDR3 length: 13 amino acids.

This clone has only one observation. The J gene is TRBJ2-5, the V gene TRBV5-5, with D maybe TRBD1 (6 bases). This CDR3 is built from 13 residues. V was clipped by 2 bases and J by 2 bases, with 7 bases between them. Germline lookup yields CDR1 SGHKS and CDR2 YYEKEE (reference sequence). CDR3 DNA sequence: TGTGCCAGCAGCTTTGGACAGCAAGAGACCCAGTACTTC. The encoded protein is CASSFGQQETQYF.